One sample yielded the 31 T cell receptor beta chains listed below, sequenced in a study of vaccination effects on CD4 cells after COVID-19. Assay used: immunoSEQ multiplex PCR; TCRdb lists only in-frame clones, some missing. The repertoire holds nearly 30,000 clones, with roughly 76% as singletons. Ahead of sequencing, the ViraFEST assay grew antigen-specific CD4+ T cells using viral peptide pools. At the end of approximately 10 days of culture, CD4+ T cells were isolated. Participants were vaccinated with two doses of either the BNT162b2 or mRNA-1273 vaccine. These receptors' antigens are unknown. The specimen was CD4+ T cells from PBMCs cultured with SARS-CoV-2 spike peptides, collected after COVID-19 vaccination. The source is a human donor who received a COVID-19 vaccine. Some clones in this sample may be carry-over from other donors' samples.

The genes are TRBV21-1 and TRBJ2-7; TRBD2 is the table's D call and was not checked against the DNA. TRBV21-1 is classified as a pseudogene. The CDR3 runs 12 residues. The CDR3 loop reads CASSKRDYEQYV. CDR3 sequence (DNA): TGTGCCAGCAGCAAGAGGGACTACGAGCAGTACGTC.

V gene TRBV16 combines with J gene TRBJ1-5, with 8 nucleotides matching TRBD1. The CDR3 loop spans 14 amino acids. Trimming cost V 5 bases and J 5 bases; bases outside gene matches: 5. CDR1 is KGHSY, CDR2 FQNENV, per germline. CDR3 nucleotides: TGTGCCAGCAGCTTTCAGACAGGGGATCAGCCCCAGCATTTT. Amino acids: CASSFQTGDQPQHF.

This clone is a singleton in its sample. V is TRBV14 and J is TRBJ2-4, with D possibly matching TRBD1 (7 bases). Germline CDR1 and CDR2: SGHDN and FVKESK. CDR3 size: 15 residues. Trimming left V 4 bases short and J 6 bases short, with 16 bases between. CDR3 amino acids: CASSPLQGRGNIQYF. CDR3 sequence (DNA): TGTGCCAGCAGCCCCTTACAGGGGCGGGGAAACATTCAGTACTTC.

The J gene is TRBJ1-2, the V gene TRBV28; D is uncertain. This CDR3 is built from 13 residues. Trimming took off 3 bases at V and 3 bases at J, with 8 bases between the two ends. The germline V gene has CDR1 MDHEN and CDR2 SYDVKM. This CDR3 is CASSFGRDYGYTF. CDR3 bases: TGTGCCAGCAGTTTTGGGCGGGACTATGGCTACACCTTC.

V is TRBV7-9 and J is TRBJ2-3, with TRBD2 matching over 8 bases. The CDR3 spans 15 residues. The V gene's germline CDR1 is SEHNR and CDR2 FQNEAQ (reference sequence). V lost 3 bases and J lost 1; bases outside the gene matches: 3. CDR3 nucleotide sequence: TGTGCCAGCAGCTTTCAGACTAGCGGCACAGATACGCAGTATTTT. The encoded protein is CASSFQTSGTDTQYF. Full variable domain (outside the CDR3, taken from reference TRBV7-9 and TRBJ2-3): DTGVSQNPRHKITKRGQNVTFRCDPISEHNRLYWYRQTLGQGPEFLTYFQNEAQLEKSRLLSDRFSAERPKGSFSTLEIQRTEQGDSAMYLCASSFQTSGTDTQYFGPGTRLTVL.

The rearrangement uses TRBV12-3 or TRBV12-4 and TRBJ1-3, with D possibly being TRBD1 (6 bases). CDR3 size: 13 residues. Deletions cut 8 bases from V and 9 bases from J, with 17 bases between. Written as DNA, the CDR3 is TGTGCCAGCTTACAGGGCGGGGTAACCACCATATATTTT. Protein sequence: CASLQGGVTTIYF.

This clone was recorded only once. The rearrangement joins TRBV24-1 to TRBJ2-3; 9 bases map to TRBD2. V lost 3 bases and J lost 3; bases outside the gene matches: 6. The CDR3 is 16 amino acids. CDR1 is KGHDR and CDR2 is SFDVKD in the germline V gene. The CDR3 is CATSDTAGGHTDTQYF. In DNA, the CDR3 is TGTGCCACCAGTGATACGGCGGGGGGGCATACAGATACGCAGTATTTT.

This sequence joins TRBV24-1 and TRBJ2-3; D may match TRBD1 or TRBD2 (5 bases each). Germline V gives CDR1 KGHDR, CDR2 SFDVKD. This CDR3 region has 15 residues. The V end was cut by 2 bases, the J end by 6 bases, with 14 bases between. CDR3 loop: CATSDSRQGRDTQYF. The CDR3 nucleotides are TGTGCCACCAGTGATTCCCGGCAGGGACGGGATACGCAGTATTTT.

V gene TRBV11-3 combines with J gene TRBJ2-5; tentative D call: TRBD2 (5 bases). Germline CDR1 SGHNT, CDR2 YENEEA. CDR3 length: 15 residues. Trimming shortened V by 9 bases and J by 5 bases, and 22 bases separated the two germline ends. CDR3 nucleotides: TGTGCCAGGTGTCCTCCTCGCGGGCGGTGGGAGACCCAGTACTTC. Amino acids: CARCPPRGRWETQYF.

The genes are TRBV27 and TRBJ1-5; D gene ambiguous. Germline CDR1 MNHEY, CDR2 SMNVEV (reference sequence). V was clipped by 2 bases and J by 8 bases, with 13 bases between them. The CDR3 is made up of 14 amino acids. As DNA, the CDR3 is TGTGCCAGCAGTTTACAGGCGGCAAGGAAGCCCCAGCATTTT. This translates into CASSLQAARKPQHF.

In its sample, this clone was seen once. The rearrangement links TRBV7-2 to TRBJ2-5; D gene ambiguous. Between the trimmed V and J ends, which lost 5 bases and 5 bases, there was a span of 12 bases. This CDR3 contains 13 residues. Germline V lookup: CDR1 SGHTA, CDR2 FQGNSA. The CDR3 region has the DNA TGTGCCAGCAGCCCTCCGAGCGTGGAGACCCAGTACTTC. Its protein is CASSPPSVETQYF.

This clone was recorded only once. The genes are TRBV11-1 and TRBJ2-7, with a tentative D call TRBD1 (7 bases). CDR1 is SGHAT and CDR2 is FQDESV in the germline V gene (reference sequence). V was cut by 3 bases and J by 8 bases, with 17 bases left in between. CDR3 length: 14 amino acids. In DNA form, the CDR3 reads TGTGCCAGCAGCTTCGCCAGGGGGGATGAAAAGCAGTACGTC. As protein: CASSFARGDEKQYV.

The sample holds a few counts of this clone. The chain joins TRBV5-4 to TRBJ1-1; no reliable D call. Germline V CDR1 and CDR2: SGHNT, YYREEE (reference sequence). Between the trimmed V and J ends, which lost 0 bases and 7 bases, there was a span of 10 bases. The CDR3 sequence is 13 residues long. In nucleotides, the CDR3 is TGTGCCAGCAGCTTGGAGGACGGGAGTGAAGCTTTCTTT. It yields the protein CASSLEDGSEAFF.

The V gene is TRBV6-2 or TRBV6-3, the J gene TRBJ2-7; D gene ambiguous. This CDR3 region has 14 residues. The germline gives CDR1 MNHEY, CDR2 SVGEGT. V was clipped by 0 bases and J by 3 bases, with 9 bases between them. The CDR3 DNA is TGTGCCAGCAGTTACTCGAGCAGTTACTACGAGCAGTACGTC. Translating gives CASSYSSSYYEQYV.

The rearrangement joins TRBV18 to TRBJ1-1; 8 bases are shared with TRBD1. Germline V gene lookup returns CDR1 KGHSH and CDR2 LQKENI. This CDR3 has 15 amino acids. After removal of 0 bases from V and 4 bases from J, the junction contained 4 bases not matched to a gene. CDR3 loop: CASSPPTGVTTEAFF. CDR3 DNA sequence: TGTGCCAGCTCACCACCGACAGGGGTAACCACTGAAGCTTTCTTT.

This clone has just one count. The chain couples TRBV6-5 to TRBJ1-5, with D unclear. V was pared by 8 bases and J by 2 bases, with 10 bases between. Germline V gene sequence: CDR1 MNHEY, CDR2 SVGAGI. This CDR3 region has 13 residues. CDR3 bases: TGTGCCAGCCAAAGTGGGGGCAATCAGCCCCAGCATTTT. Amino acids: CASQSGGNQPQHF.

The rearrangement uses TRBV18 and TRBJ2-7; 15 nucleotides line up with TRBD2. CDR1 and CDR2 (germline): KGHSH, LQKENI. This CDR3 contains 16 residues. V lost 8 bases and J lost 5; bases outside the gene matches: 10. CDR3 DNA sequence: TGTGCCAGCCAAAGCGGGACTAGCGGGGGGATAAACGAGCAGTACGTC. It translates to CASQSGTSGGINEQYV.

Judged by abundance, this clone is medium-sized. V and J are TRBV29-1 and TRBJ2-3; a weak D match, TRBD2 (6 bases). There are 14 residues in the CDR3. Germline assignment: CDR1 SQVTM and CDR2 ANQGSEA. V was trimmed by 7 bases and J by 0 bases, leaving 14 bases between them. The chain's CDR3 is CSAVLRGSTDTQYF. As DNA, the CDR3 is TGCAGCGCAGTGTTACGGGGGAGCACAGATACGCAGTATTTT.

The chain has TRBV7-2 and TRBJ2-1; unclear D gene. CDR3 length: 13 residues. Looked up from germline, CDR1 is SGHTA and CDR2 is FQGNSA. V lost 5 bases and J lost 0, with 5 bases in between. CDR3 DNA: TGTGCCAGCAGCCCGTTCTCCTACAATGAGCAGTTCTTC. Amino acid sequence: CASSPFSYNEQFF. The full variable domain, in which reference TRBV7-2 and TRBJ2-1 provide the parts outside the CDR3, is GAGVSQSPSNKVTEKGKDVELRCDPISGHTALYWYRQSLGQGLEFLIYFQGNSAPDKSGLPSDRFSAERTGGSVSTLTIQRTQQEDSAVYLCASSPFSYNEQFFGPGTRLTVL.

The gene calls are TRBV6-5 and TRBJ2-1; TRBD1 might be the D (6 bases). In germline, CDR1 is MNHEY, CDR2 SVGAGI. The CDR3 is 15 amino acids. Deletions cut 6 bases from V and 2 bases from J, with 14 bases between. In DNA, the CDR3 is TGTGCCAGCAGCCGAGACAGGATGGCCTACAATGAGCAGTTCTTC. Its protein is CASSRDRMAYNEQFF.

CDR3 residues: CASSYSGFDTQYF. CDR3 DNA: TGTGCCAGCAGTTATAGCGGTTTTGATACGCAGTATTTT. This chain connects TRBV27 to TRBJ2-3; the D gene is possibly TRBD2 (6 bases). The CDR3 totals 13 residues. Per the germline V gene, CDR1 is MNHEY and CDR2 is SMNVEV (reference sequence). The germline V and J ends were trimmed by 4 bases and 6 bases, with 11 bases remaining between them.

The chain links TRBV4-3 to TRBJ1-6; no clear D. Trimming pared 4 bases from V and 6 bases from J, leaving 16 bases between. The V gene's germline CDR1 is LGHNA and CDR2 YSLEER. This CDR3 is built from 16 residues. CDR3 loop: CASSRSHDPFNSPLHF. The CDR3, as DNA: TGCGCCAGCAGCCGCTCCCACGACCCTTTTAATTCACCCCTCCACTTT.

The V call is TRBV4-3, the J call TRBJ2-5; D is possibly TRBD2 (6 bases). V was clipped by 0 bases and J by 2 bases, with 16 bases between them. The germline gives CDR1 LGHNA, CDR2 YSLEER. The CDR3 totals 17 residues. This CDR3 is CASSQDRTTRGQETQYF. The CDR3 nucleotides read TGCGCCAGCAGCCAAGATCGAACGACGCGGGGACAAGAGACCCAGTACTTC.

The chain carries TRBV10-1 and TRBJ2-3; 8 bases map to TRBD2. CDR1 WNHNN and CDR2 SYGVQD come from the germline V gene (reference sequence). The V gene end was trimmed by 2 bases and the J gene end by 0 bases; junction bases not matched to a gene: 4. This CDR3 is 16 amino acids long. In DNA form, the CDR3 reads TGCGCCAGCAGTGAGGGACTAGCCTCTAGCACAGATACGCAGTATTTT. Translating gives CASSEGLASSTDTQYF.

There are a few counts of this clone. The CDR3 protein is CASSFGGNTEAFF. The CDR3 nucleotides are TGTGCCAGCAGCTTTGGGGGGAACACTGAAGCTTTCTTT. V and J are TRBV7-9 and TRBJ1-1; TRBD1 might be the D (5 bases). V was clipped by 3 bases and J by 1 base, with 6 bases between them. The CDR3 contains 13 residues. Germline V gives CDR1 SEHNR, CDR2 FQNEAQ (reference sequence).

This clone was observed a single time. This sequence joins TRBV2 and TRBJ1-5; 8 positions agree with TRBD1. The germline gives CDR1 SNHLY, CDR2 FYNNEI. The CDR3 totals 13 residues. V lost 7 bases, J lost 3 bases, and 2 bases stayed unmatched. CDR3 in DNA: TGTGCCAGCATGGGACAGGCCAATCAGCCCCAGCATTTT. Its protein is CASMGQANQPQHF. The variable domain in full, with the rest retrieved from reference TRBV2 and TRBJ1-5, is EPEVTQTPSHQVTQMGQEVILRCVPISNHLYFYWYRQILGQKVEFLVSFYNNEISEKSEIFDDQFSVERPDGSNFTLKIRSTKLEDSAMYFCASMGQANQPQHFGDGTRLSIL.

In this sample, this clone turned up a few times. This chain connects TRBV11-2 to TRBJ2-3; 7 nucleotides align to TRBD1. This CDR3 has 16 amino acids. From germline, CDR1 is SGHAT and CDR2 FQNNGV. The ends lost 1 base at V and 2 bases at J; junction bases unmatched: 6. CDR3 in DNA: TGTGCCAGCAGCTTAGGACAGGGCAGGTCCACAGATACGCAGTATTTT. Its protein is CASSLGQGRSTDTQYF.

The gene calls are TRBV4-3 and TRBJ2-5; either TRBD1 or TRBD2 may supply D (5 bases each). CDR1 and CDR2 from the germline V gene are LGHNA and YSLEER. V lost 2 bases and J lost 6, with 16 bases in between. CDR3 length equals 15 residues. The CDR3 nucleotides read TGCGCCAGCAGCCAATCCATGGGGCCGGGACAGACCCAGTACTTC. Translation gives CASSQSMGPGQTQYF.

This sequence joins TRBV7-8 and TRBJ1-6, with a weak D call TRBD1 (5 bases). With 0 bases removed from V and 6 bases from J, the gap between germline ends came to 15 bases. This CDR3 contains 17 residues. Germline CDR1 SGHVS, CDR2 FQNEAQ. CDR3: CASSLATASRGNSPLHF. CDR3 nucleotide sequence: TGTGCCAGCAGCTTAGCGACAGCGAGCCGGGGTAATTCACCCCTCCACTTT.

The J gene is TRBJ2-2, the V gene TRBV10-2; D possibly corresponds to TRBD2 (5 bases). The CDR3 consists of 12 residues. V lost 1 base to trimming and J lost 13 bases, with 10 bases between them. Per germline, CDR1 WSHSY and CDR2 SAAADI. The CDR3 loop reads CASSELLGGLFF. CDR3 in DNA: TGCGCCAGCAGTGAGTTGCTAGGAGGGCTGTTTTTT.

The gene calls are TRBV2 and TRBJ2-7; D is unresolved. Trimming shortened V by 1 base and J by 2 bases, and 3 bases separated the two germline ends. Germline CDR1 is SNHLY and CDR2 is FYNNEI. The CDR3 has 12 amino acids. The CDR3 region has the DNA TGTGCCAGCAGTGAAGGGGCCTACGAGCAGTACGTC. Translation: CASSEGAYEQYV.